This T cell receptor (beta chain) was sequenced for a study of T cells in Graves' hyperthyroidism and ophthalmopathy. Study background: The authors collected peripheral blood at initial diagnosis, before any treatment. The study, taken as a whole, reports: Ophthalmopathy stood apart from stable hyperthyroidism in a 13 V-J model. Within blood appeared most thyroid clonotypes that had expanded above 0.001. Ophthalmopathy was identified by the model a median about 6 months ahead of onset.

From RNA transcripts, TCR beta CDR3 regions were amplified. Researchers ran a first-round RT-PCR on the TCR CDR3 using the HTBI primer set. MiXCR, applied by TCRdb to the multiplex PCR reads, yields one record per CDR3 protein. The table shows under 600,000 distinct CDR3 sequences, with approximately 15% occurring only once. The CDR3 consists of 16 residues. CDR1 MGHRA and CDR2 YSYEKL come from the germline V gene. The J segment lost 6 bases and the V segment lost 2 bases, leaving 10 bases of the junction unmatched. Comments on this clonotype: Its antigen is not known.

The rearrangement links TRBV4-1 to TRBJ2-4; TRBD1 agrees at 7 bases. The material sequenced was blood. The TCR comes from a woman between 35 and 50 years old with Graves' ophthalmopathy. In DNA, the CDR3 is TGCGCCAGCAGCCAACACATACGACAGGGCGGAAACATTCAGTACTTC. Translating it yields CASSQHIRQGGNIQYF.